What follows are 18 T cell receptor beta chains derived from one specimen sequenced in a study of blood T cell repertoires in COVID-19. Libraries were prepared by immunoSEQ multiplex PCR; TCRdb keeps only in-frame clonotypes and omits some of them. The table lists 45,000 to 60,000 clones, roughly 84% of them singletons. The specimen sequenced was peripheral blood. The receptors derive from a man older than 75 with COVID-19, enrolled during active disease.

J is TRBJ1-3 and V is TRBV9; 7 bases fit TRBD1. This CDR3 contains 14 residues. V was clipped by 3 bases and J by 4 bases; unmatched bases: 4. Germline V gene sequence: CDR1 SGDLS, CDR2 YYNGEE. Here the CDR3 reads CASSATGVGNTIYF. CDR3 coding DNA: TGTGCCAGCAGCGCAACAGGGGTGGGAAACACCATATATTTT.

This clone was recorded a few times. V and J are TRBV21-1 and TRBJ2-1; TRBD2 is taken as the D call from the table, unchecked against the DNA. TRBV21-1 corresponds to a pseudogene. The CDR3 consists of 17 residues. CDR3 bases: TGTGCCAGCAGCAAAGCCGAAAGGGGGGGTCGTAGGGGAAAGGAGTTCTTC. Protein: CASSKAERGGRRGKEFF.

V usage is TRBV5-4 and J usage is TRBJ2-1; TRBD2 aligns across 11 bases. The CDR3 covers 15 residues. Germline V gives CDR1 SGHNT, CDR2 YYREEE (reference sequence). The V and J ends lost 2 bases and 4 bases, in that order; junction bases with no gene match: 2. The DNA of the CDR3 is TGTGCCAGCAGCTTTAGCGGGAGGGAGTACAATGAGCAGTTCTTC. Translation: CASSFSGREYNEQFF.

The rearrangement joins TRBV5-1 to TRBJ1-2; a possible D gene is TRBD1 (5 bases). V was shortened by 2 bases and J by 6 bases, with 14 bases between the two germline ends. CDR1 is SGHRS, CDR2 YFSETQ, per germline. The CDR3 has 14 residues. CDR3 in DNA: TGCGCCAGCAGCTTTGGGCAGGGAAGAGATGGCTACACCTTC. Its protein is CASSFGQGRDGYTF.

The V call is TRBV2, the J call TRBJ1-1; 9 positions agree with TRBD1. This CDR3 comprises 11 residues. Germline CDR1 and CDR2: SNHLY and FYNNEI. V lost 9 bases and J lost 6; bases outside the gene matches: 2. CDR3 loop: CARQGAAEAFF. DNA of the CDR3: TGTGCCAGACAGGGGGCAGCTGAAGCTTTCTTT.

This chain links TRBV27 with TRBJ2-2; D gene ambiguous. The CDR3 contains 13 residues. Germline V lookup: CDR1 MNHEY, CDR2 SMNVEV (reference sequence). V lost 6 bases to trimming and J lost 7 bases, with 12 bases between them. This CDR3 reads CASRPDNIGELFF. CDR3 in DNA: TGTGCCAGCAGACCCGACAATATCGGGGAGCTGTTTTTT.

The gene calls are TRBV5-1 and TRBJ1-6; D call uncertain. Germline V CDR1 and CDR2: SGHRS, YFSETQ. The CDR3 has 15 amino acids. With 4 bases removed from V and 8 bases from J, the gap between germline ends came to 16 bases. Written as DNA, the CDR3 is TGCGCCAGCAGCCCTGGCCAGGTTCCGGATTCACCCCTCCACTTT. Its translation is CASSPGQVPDSPLHF.

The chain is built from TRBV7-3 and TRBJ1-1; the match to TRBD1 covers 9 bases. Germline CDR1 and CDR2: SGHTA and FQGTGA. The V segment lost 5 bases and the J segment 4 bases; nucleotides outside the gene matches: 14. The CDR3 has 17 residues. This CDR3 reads CASSAQGQGGRITEAFF. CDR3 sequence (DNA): TGTGCCAGCAGCGCCCAGGGACAGGGTGGTCGTATCACTGAAGCTTTCTTT.

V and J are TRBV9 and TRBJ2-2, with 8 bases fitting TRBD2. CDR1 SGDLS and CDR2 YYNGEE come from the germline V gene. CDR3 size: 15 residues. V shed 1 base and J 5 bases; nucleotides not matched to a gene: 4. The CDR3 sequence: CASSVRIAGTGELFF. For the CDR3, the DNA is TGTGCCAGCAGCGTAAGAATAGCGGGGACCGGGGAGCTGTTTTTT.

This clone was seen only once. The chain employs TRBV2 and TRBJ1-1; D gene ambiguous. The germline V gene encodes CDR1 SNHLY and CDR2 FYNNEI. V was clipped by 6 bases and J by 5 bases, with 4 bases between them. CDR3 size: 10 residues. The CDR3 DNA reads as TGTGCCAGCAGCGCGACTGAAGCTTTCTTT. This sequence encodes CASSATEAFF.

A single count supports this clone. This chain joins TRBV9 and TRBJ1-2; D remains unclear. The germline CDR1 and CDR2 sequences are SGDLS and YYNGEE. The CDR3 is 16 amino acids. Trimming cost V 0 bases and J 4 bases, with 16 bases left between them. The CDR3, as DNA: TGTGCCAGCAGCGTAGGTAGTGCCAGCGCTCGCTATGGCTACACCTTC. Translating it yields CASSVGSASARYGYTF.

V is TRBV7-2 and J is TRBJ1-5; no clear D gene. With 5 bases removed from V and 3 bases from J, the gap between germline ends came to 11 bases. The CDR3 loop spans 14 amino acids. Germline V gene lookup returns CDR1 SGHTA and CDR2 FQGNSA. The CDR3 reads CASSLLGPNQPQHF. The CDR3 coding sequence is TGTGCCAGCAGCCTGCTAGGCCCCAATCAGCCCCAGCATTTT.

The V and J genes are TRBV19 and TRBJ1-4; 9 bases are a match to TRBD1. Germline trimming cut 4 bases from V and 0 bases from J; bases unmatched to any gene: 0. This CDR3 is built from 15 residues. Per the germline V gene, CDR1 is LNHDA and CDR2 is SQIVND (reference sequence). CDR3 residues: CASSRTGATNEKLFF. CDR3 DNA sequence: TGTGCCAGTAGTAGGACAGGGGCAACTAATGAAAAACTGTTTTTT.

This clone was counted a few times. Written as DNA, the CDR3 is TGTGCCAGCAGTTTAGCCCGGGGTTCACCCCTCCACTTT. It yields the protein CASSLARGSPLHF. The V and J genes are TRBV27 and TRBJ1-6; D is unresolved. Germline V gene sequence: CDR1 MNHEY, CDR2 SMNVEV (reference sequence). This CDR3 is 13 amino acids long. The germline V and J ends were trimmed by 2 bases and 9 bases, with 8 bases remaining between them.

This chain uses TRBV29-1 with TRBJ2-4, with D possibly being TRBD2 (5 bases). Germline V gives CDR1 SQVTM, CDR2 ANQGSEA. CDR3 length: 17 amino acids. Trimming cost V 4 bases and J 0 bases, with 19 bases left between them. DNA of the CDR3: TGCAGCGTTGCCCAGGATCCGGGGATTTTAGCCAAAAACATTCAGTACTTC. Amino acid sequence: CSVAQDPGILAKNIQYF.

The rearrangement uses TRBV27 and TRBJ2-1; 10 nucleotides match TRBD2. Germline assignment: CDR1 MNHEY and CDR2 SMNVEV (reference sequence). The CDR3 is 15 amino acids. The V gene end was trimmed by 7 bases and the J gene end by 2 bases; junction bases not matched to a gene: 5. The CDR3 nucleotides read TGTGCCAGCATCTTACTAGCGGGGACCTACAATGAGCAGTTCTTC. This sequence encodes CASILLAGTYNEQFF.

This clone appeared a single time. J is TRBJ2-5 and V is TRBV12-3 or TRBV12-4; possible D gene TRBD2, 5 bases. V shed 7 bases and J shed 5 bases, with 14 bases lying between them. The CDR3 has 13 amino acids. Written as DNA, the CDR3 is TGTGCCAGCACTCCTGCGGGTCTCGAGACCCAGTACTTC. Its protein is CASTPAGLETQYF.

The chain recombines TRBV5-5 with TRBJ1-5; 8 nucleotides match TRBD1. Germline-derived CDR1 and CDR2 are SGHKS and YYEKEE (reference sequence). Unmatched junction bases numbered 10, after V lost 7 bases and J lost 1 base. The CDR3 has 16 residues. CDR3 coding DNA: TGTGCCAGCGAACAGGGGGTTTGGAAAAGCAATCAGCCCCAGCATTTT. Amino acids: CASEQGVWKSNQPQHF.